Below are 24 T cell receptor beta chains sequenced from a single sample in a study of blood T cell repertoires in COVID-19. Only in-frame clones appear in the TCRdb table, and some are missing; sequencing was by immunoSEQ multiplex PCR. The sample consists of roughly 60,000 clones, 88% of them appearing once. The sample taken for sequencing was peripheral blood. The receptors derive from a man aged 50-59 years with active COVID-19.

The chain has TRBV18 and TRBJ1-2, with D possibly being TRBD1 (5 bases). The CDR3 consists of 13 residues. V gave up 6 bases and J gave up 2 bases, with 10 bases separating them. Germline values: CDR1 KGHSH, CDR2 LQKENI. In DNA, the CDR3 is TGTGCCAGCTCGCAACAGGTGAACTATGGCTACACCTTC. Translated: CASSQQVNYGYTF.

The chain joins TRBV6-4 to TRBJ2-3; D gene ambiguous. CDR1 is MRHNA, CDR2 SNTAGT, per germline. CDR3 size: 13 residues. Trimming took off 6 bases at V and 0 bases at J, with 7 bases between the two ends. The CDR3 DNA sequence: TGTGCCAGCAGCCTAACTAGCACAGATACGCAGTATTTT. Translation gives CASSLTSTDTQYF.

The count of this clone is one. J is TRBJ1-2 and V is TRBV18; 7 bases map to TRBD1. V trimming: 1 base; J trimming: 4 bases; junction bases outside the gene matches: 15. CDR3 size: 18 residues. Germline V gene lookup returns CDR1 KGHSH and CDR2 LQKENI. DNA of the CDR3: TGTGCCAGCTCACCACTGTCTCGGACAGGAGGACCCTCCTATGGCTACACCTTC. Encoded protein: CASSPLSRTGGPSYGYTF.

DNA for the CDR3: TGTGCCAGCAGCCAACGGACTAGCGGGGGGACCGTACCTTTTAACGAGCAGTACTTC. As protein: CASSQRTSGGTVPFNEQYF. The chain carries TRBV4-2 and TRBJ2-7; 14 nucleotides match TRBD2. V dropped 2 bases and J dropped 5; count of bases not matched to a gene: 14. Per germline, CDR1 LGHNA and CDR2 YNFKEQ. The CDR3 has 19 residues.

This rearrangement joins TRBV10-3 to TRBJ1-5; D might be TRBD1 (6 bases). V lost 3 bases to trimming and J lost 4 bases, with 7 bases between them. CDR1 is ENHRY, CDR2 SYGVKD, per germline. The CDR3 contains 13 residues. The CDR3 spells CAISEGGNQPQHF. The CDR3 bases are TGTGCCATCAGTGAAGGGGGAAATCAGCCCCAGCATTTT.

The V call is TRBV9, the J call TRBJ1-6; the D is unclear. Trimming removed 4 bases from V and 7 bases from J, with 12 bases in between. Germline V gives CDR1 SGDLS, CDR2 YYNGEE. The CDR3 totals 14 residues. The CDR3 bases are TGTGCCAGCAGCCCCATTCCGGAGAATTCACCCCTCCACTTT. Amino acids: CASSPIPENSPLHF.

The DNA of the CDR3 is TGTGCCATCAGTGCCAGGGGGGATACGCAGTATTTT. It encodes CAISARGDTQYF. This chain joins TRBV10-3 and TRBJ2-3; 7 positions agree with TRBD1. Germline CDR1 ENHRY, CDR2 SYGVKD. The CDR3 is made up of 12 amino acids. Trimming at V came to 4 bases and at J to 6 bases, leaving 1 base not matched to a gene.

The chain uses TRBV10-3 and TRBJ1-1; D perhaps matches TRBD1 (6 bases). Germline V lookup: CDR1 ENHRY, CDR2 SYGVKD. Trimming cost V 6 bases and J 4 bases, with 15 bases left between them. The CDR3 consists of 14 residues. The CDR3 DNA is TGTGCCATCAGGCCAGGGGCTGGTGGCACTGAAGCTTTCTTT. Translated, it gives CAIRPGAGGTEAFF.

V usage is TRBV2 and J usage is TRBJ1-2; 9 nucleotides line up with TRBD1. The CDR3 length is 14 residues. Germline CDR1 is SNHLY and CDR2 is FYNNEI. Unmatched junction bases numbered 4, after V lost 5 bases and J lost 3 bases. CDR3 DNA sequence: TGTGCCAGCAGTCGGGACAGGGCGGACTATGGCTACACCTTC. Translating gives CASSRDRADYGYTF.

The chain uses TRBV19 and TRBJ2-3; possible D gene TRBD2, 6 bases. The V end lost 2 bases, the J end lost 6 bases, and 15 bases lay between the germline ends. Germline CDR1 LNHDA, CDR2 SQIVND (reference sequence). CDR3 size: 15 residues. The CDR3 region has the DNA TGTGCCAGTAGTATAAGGGATAGGGGAGGCGATACGCAGTATTTT. Amino acids: CASSIRDRGGDTQYF.

The DNA for the CDR3 is TGCAGCGTTGAGCGCCAACTTCGCCCCGAAGCTTTCTTT. This gives the protein CSVERQLRPEAFF. V and J are TRBV29-1 and TRBJ1-1, with D unclear. Deletions cut 3 bases from V and 8 bases from J, with 16 bases between. The CDR3 length is 13 residues. The germline V gene encodes CDR1 SQVTM and CDR2 ANQGSEA.

This chain connects TRBV6-4 to TRBJ2-7, with D perhaps TRBD2 (6 bases). Trimming left V 3 bases short and J 3 bases short, with 12 bases between. This CDR3 spans 14 amino acids. Germline V gene data show CDR1 as MRHNA and CDR2 as SNTAGT. CDR3 nucleotides: TGTGCCAGCAGTGAAGGACCCGGGGGCTACGAGCAGTACTTC. Its protein is CASSEGPGGYEQYF.

The CDR3 spells CASRGLQETQYF. CDR3 coding DNA: TGCGCCAGCAGGGGGCTCCAAGAGACCCAGTACTTC. This chain connects TRBV5-1 to TRBJ2-5; D perhaps matches TRBD1 (5 bases). Germline CDR1 is SGHRS and CDR2 is YFSETQ. V was cut by 5 bases and J by 1 base, with 6 bases left in between. The CDR3 consists of 12 residues. Looking up the rest from reference TRBV5-1 and TRBJ2-5 gives the full variable domain: KAGVTQTPRYLIKTRGQQVTLSCSPISGHRSVSWYQQTPGQGLQFLFEYFSETQRNKGNFPGRFSGRQFSNSRSEMNVSTLELGDSALYLCASRGLQETQYFGPGTRLLVL.

V gene TRBV27 combines with J gene TRBJ2-5; 8 positions agree with TRBD1. Germline V CDR1 and CDR2: MNHEY, SMNVEV (reference sequence). CDR3 length: 15 amino acids. With 6 bases clipped from V and 5 bases from J, the junction kept 11 bases outside the gene matches. CDR3 in amino acids: CASRGQEASAETQYF. CDR3 nucleotides: TGTGCCAGCAGGGGACAGGAAGCCTCCGCGGAGACCCAGTACTTC.

To note about this clone: At the DNA level, this CDR3 is encoded by other sequences in the same sample as well. The rearrangement links TRBV30 to TRBJ1-5; D uncertain. Germline CDR1 reads GTSNPN; CDR2 reads SVGIG (reference sequence). This CDR3 has 12 amino acids. The V end was cut by 2 bases, the J end by 2 bases, with 4 bases between. The CDR3 loop reads CAWSRGNQPQHF. The CDR3 DNA is TGTGCCTGGAGTCGGGGCAATCAGCCCCAGCATTTT.

This clone was recorded a few times. The gene calls are TRBV7-9 and TRBJ1-5; no clear D gene. Germline V CDR1 and CDR2: SEHNR, FQNEAQ (reference sequence). This CDR3 has 15 residues. V was pared by 4 bases and J by 0 bases, with 10 bases between. CDR3 nucleotides: TGTGCCAGCAGCTCCTCTCGGTTTAGCAATCAGCCCCAGCATTTT. Residues: CASSSSRFSNQPQHF. Full variable domain (missing parts from reference TRBV7-9 and TRBJ1-5): DTGVSQNPRHKITKRGQNVTFRCDPISEHNRLYWYRQTLGQGPEFLTYFQNEAQLEKSRLLSDRFSAERPKGSFSTLEIQRTEQGDSAMYLCASSSSRFSNQPQHFGDGTRLSIL.

This clone was observed a handful of times. The V call is TRBV3-1 (or the pseudogene TRBV3-2), the J call TRBJ2-5, with 11 positions matching TRBD2. The J segment lost 7 bases and the V segment lost 1 base, leaving 5 bases of the junction unmatched. CDR1 and CDR2 (germline): LGHDT, YNNKEL (reference sequence). The CDR3 is 15 amino acids. The CDR3: CASSQVAGGVRTQYF. The CDR3 DNA reads TGTGCCAGCAGCCAAGTAGCGGGGGGGGTCCGGACCCAGTACTTC.

This clone is a singleton in its sample. This chain uses TRBV3-1 (or the pseudogene TRBV3-2) with TRBJ2-5; 8 bases map to TRBD1. Germline trimming cut 10 bases from V and 6 bases from J; bases unmatched to any gene: 13. This CDR3 comprises 14 residues. Germline CDR1 and CDR2: LGHDT and YNNKEL (reference sequence). The DNA for the CDR3 is TGTGCCACCACACTTAAGGCAGGGGGCCAGACCCAGTACTTC. Its translation is CATTLKAGGQTQYF.

The chain is built from TRBV9 and TRBJ2-1; 7 bases are shared with TRBD1. The CDR3 loop spans 15 amino acids. Germline trimming cut 0 bases from V and 9 bases from J; bases unmatched to any gene: 9. Germline V CDR1 and CDR2: SGDLS, YYNGEE. The CDR3 here is CASSVAEQGRVEQFF. The CDR3 DNA reads as TGTGCCAGCAGCGTAGCGGAACAGGGGCGAGTTGAGCAGTTCTTC.

The rearrangement links TRBV27 to TRBJ1-6; 7 bases match TRBD1. Germline trimming cut 0 bases from V and 11 bases from J; bases unmatched to any gene: 7. The germline gives CDR1 MNHEY, CDR2 SMNVEV (reference sequence). CDR3 length: 15 amino acids. This CDR3 is CASSLSRQGMTPLHF. CDR3 bases: TGTGCCAGCAGTTTATCGAGACAGGGAATGACACCCCTCCACTTT.

The sample holds one count of this clone. This chain uses TRBV2 with TRBJ2-2; D perhaps matches TRBD2 (5 bases). V was pared by 1 base and J by 5 bases, with 5 bases between. In germline, CDR1 is SNHLY, CDR2 FYNNEI. The CDR3 runs 13 residues. The CDR3 sequence: CASSEGTTGELFF. DNA of the CDR3: TGTGCCAGCAGTGAAGGGACTACCGGGGAGCTGTTTTTT.

The rearrangement uses TRBV7-2 and TRBJ2-3; 13 nucleotides agree with TRBD2. V gave up 5 bases and J gave up 3 bases; unmatched junction bases: 5. Germline V CDR1 and CDR2: SGHTA, FQGNSA. This CDR3 comprises 16 residues. CDR3 in amino acids: CASSQLAGGRTDTQYF. Here the CDR3 DNA reads TGTGCCAGCAGCCAACTAGCGGGGGGGCGGACAGATACGCAGTATTTT.

The V and J genes are TRBV7-2 and TRBJ1-1; a possible D gene is TRBD1 (6 bases). CDR3 length: 14 residues. Trimming pared 5 bases from V and 3 bases from J, leaving 13 bases between. Germline CDR1 SGHTA, CDR2 FQGNSA. DNA of the CDR3: TGTGCCAGCAGCGGGGGTACAGGGTACACTGAAGCTTTCTTT. This encodes CASSGGTGYTEAFF. Combining the CDR3 with reference TRBV7-2 and TRBJ1-1 gives the whole variable domain GAGVSQSPSNKVTEKGKDVELRCDPISGHTALYWYRQSLGQGLEFLIYFQGNSAPDKSGLPSDRFSAERTGGSVSTLTIQRTQQEDSAVYLCASSGGTGYTEAFFGQGTRLTVV.

This clone was counted only a few times. This sequence joins TRBV3-1 (or the pseudogene TRBV3-2) and TRBJ2-7, with TRBD1 identical over 11 bases. Germline CDR1 LGHDT, CDR2 YNNKEL (reference sequence). V was pared by 8 bases and J by 3 bases, with 6 bases of the junction left unmatched. This CDR3 spans 14 amino acids. This CDR3 is CASGQGALYYEQYF. CDR3 nucleotides: TGTGCCAGCGGACAGGGGGCGCTCTACTACGAGCAGTACTTC.